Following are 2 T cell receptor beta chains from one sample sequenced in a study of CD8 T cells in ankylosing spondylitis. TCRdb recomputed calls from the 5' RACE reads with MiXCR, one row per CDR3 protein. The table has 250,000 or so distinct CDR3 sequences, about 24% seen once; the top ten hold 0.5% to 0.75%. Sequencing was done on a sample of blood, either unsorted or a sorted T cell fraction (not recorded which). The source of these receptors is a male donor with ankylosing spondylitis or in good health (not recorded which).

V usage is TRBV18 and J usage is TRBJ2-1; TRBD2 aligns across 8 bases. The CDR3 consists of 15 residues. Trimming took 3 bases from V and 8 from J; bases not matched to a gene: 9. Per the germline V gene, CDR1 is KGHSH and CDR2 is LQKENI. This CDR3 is CASSPRASGLDEQFF. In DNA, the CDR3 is TGTGCCAGCTCACCTAGGGCTAGCGGGCTCGATGAGCAGTTCTTC.

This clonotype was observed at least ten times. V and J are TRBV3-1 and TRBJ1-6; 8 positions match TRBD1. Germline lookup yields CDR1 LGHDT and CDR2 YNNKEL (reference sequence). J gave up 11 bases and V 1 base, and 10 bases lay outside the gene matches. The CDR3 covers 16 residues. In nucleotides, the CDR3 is TGTGCCAGCAGCCAAGCAGCGTGGCAGGGGGCACCACCCCTCCACTTT. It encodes CASSQAAWQGAPPLHF.